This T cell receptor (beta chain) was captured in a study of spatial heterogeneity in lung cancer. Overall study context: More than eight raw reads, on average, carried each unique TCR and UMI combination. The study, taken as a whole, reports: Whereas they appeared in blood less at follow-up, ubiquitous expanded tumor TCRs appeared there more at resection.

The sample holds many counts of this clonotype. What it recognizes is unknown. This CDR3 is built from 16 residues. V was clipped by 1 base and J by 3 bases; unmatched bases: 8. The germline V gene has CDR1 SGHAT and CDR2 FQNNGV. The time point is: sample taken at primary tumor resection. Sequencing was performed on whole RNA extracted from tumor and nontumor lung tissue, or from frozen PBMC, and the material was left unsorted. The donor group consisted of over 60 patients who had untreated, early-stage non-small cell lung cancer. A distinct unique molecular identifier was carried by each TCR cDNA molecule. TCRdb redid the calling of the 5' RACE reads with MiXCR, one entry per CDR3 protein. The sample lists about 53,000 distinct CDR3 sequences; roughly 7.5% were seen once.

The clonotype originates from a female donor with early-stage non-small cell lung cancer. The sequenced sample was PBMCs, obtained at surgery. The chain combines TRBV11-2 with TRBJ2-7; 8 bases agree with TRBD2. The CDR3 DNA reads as TGTGCCAGCAGCTTAGGTCGCCTGCGGGGGGACTACGAGCAGTACTTC. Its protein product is CASSLGRLRGDYEQYF.